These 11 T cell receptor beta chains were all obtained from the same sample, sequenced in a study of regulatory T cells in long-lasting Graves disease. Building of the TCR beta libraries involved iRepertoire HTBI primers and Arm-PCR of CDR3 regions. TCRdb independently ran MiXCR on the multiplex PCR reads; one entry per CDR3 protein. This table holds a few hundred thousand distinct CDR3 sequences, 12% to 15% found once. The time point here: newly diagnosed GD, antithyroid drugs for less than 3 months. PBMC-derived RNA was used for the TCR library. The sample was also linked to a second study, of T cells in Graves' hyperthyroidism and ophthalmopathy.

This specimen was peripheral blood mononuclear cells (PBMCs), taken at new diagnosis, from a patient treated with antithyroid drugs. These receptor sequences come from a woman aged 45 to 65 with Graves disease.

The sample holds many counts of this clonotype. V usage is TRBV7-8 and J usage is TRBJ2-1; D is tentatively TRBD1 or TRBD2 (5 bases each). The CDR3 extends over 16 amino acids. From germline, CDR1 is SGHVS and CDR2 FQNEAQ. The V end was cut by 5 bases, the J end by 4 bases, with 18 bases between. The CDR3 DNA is TGTGCCAGCAGCCTCTTGTCTGGGGGTGGGTACAATGAGCAGTTCTTC. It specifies CASSLLSGGGYNEQFF.

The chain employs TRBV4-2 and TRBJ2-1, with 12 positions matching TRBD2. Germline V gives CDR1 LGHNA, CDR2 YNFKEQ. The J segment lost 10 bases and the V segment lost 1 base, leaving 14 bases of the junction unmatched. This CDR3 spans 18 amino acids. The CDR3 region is CASSQVLAGGPYRDEQFF. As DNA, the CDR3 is TGTGCCAGCAGCCAAGTACTAGCGGGAGGCCCATATCGCGACGAGCAGTTCTTC.

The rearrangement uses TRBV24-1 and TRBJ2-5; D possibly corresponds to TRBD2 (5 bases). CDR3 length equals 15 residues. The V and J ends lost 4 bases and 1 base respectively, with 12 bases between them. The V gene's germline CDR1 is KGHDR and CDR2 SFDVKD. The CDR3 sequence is CATSDPGLGQETQYF. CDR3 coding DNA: TGTGCCACCAGTGACCCTGGACTCGGCCAAGAGACCCAGTACTTC.

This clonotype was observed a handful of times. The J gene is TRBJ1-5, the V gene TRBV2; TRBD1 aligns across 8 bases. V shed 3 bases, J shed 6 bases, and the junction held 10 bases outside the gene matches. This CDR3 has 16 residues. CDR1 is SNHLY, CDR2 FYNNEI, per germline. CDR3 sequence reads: CASSEREGQAPQPQHF. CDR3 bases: TGTGCCAGCAGTGAGAGGGAGGGACAGGCCCCTCAGCCCCAGCATTTT.

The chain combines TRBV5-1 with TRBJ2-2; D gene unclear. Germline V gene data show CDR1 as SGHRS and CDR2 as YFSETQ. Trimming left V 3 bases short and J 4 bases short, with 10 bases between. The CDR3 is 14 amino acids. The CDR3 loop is CASSSSVGTGELFF. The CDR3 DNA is TGCGCCAGCAGCTCCAGCGTAGGCACCGGGGAGCTGTTTTTT.

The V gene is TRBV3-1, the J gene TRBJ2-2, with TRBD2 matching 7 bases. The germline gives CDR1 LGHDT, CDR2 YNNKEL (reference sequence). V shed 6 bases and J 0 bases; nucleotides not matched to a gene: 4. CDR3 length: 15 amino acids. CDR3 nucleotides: TGTGCCAGCAGGGGAGGGCTACCGAACACCGGGGAGCTGTTTTTT. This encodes CASRGGLPNTGELFF.

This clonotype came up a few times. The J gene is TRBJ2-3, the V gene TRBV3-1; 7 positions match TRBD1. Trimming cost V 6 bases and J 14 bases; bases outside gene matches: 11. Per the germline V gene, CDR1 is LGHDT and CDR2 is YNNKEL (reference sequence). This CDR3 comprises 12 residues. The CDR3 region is CASSQLRDRLYF. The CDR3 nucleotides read TGTGCCAGCAGTCAACTCCGGGACAGATTGTATTTT.

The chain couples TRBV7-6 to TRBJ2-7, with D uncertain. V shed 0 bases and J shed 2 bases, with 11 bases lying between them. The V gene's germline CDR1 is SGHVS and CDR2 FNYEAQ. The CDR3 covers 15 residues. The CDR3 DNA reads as TGTGCCAGCAGCTTAGCGCAGGACCCCGCCTACGAGCAGTACTTC. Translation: CASSLAQDPAYEQYF.

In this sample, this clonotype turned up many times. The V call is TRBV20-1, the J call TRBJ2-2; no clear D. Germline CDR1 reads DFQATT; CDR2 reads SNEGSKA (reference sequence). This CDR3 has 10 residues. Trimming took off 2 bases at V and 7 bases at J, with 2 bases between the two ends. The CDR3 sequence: CSARFGELFF. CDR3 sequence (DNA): TGCAGTGCTAGATTCGGGGAGCTGTTTTTT.

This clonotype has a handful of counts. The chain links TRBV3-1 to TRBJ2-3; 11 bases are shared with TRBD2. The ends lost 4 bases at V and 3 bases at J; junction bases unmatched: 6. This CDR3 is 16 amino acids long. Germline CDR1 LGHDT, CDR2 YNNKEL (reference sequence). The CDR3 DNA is TGTGCCAGCAGCCGAACTAGCGGGAGAGCGACAGATACGCAGTATTTT. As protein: CASSRTSGRATDTQYF.

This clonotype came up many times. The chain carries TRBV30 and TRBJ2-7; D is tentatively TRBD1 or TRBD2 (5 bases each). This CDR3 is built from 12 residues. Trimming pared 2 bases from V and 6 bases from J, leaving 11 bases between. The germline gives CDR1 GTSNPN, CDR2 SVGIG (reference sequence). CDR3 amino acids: CAWSRGAGEQYF. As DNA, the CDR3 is TGTGCCTGGAGTCGAGGGGCAGGCGAGCAGTACTTC.